This TCR beta chain is from a study of blood T cell repertoires in COVID-19. Study-wide context: Sources were T cells, B-cell-depleted T cells, or PBMCs; the material itself was cDNA or gDNA.

Participants spanned ages about 18 to 90 years and resided in 20 to 30 US areas. Participant reports of clinical history set cohort assignment. Germline CDR1 LNHDA, CDR2 SQIVND (reference sequence). V shed 5 bases and J shed 2 bases, with 12 bases lying between them. The CDR3 extends over 14 amino acids. Original processing notes: By means of reference gene primer amplification, nucleated cell counts were estimated. Repertoires were generated with immunoSEQ multiplex PCR, while TCRdb's copy carries only in-frame clones and drops some. That table gives V, J and clone size, and the DNA gave D and trimming. Counted here are more than 250,000 clones, more than 75% occurring once; the ten biggest clones make up 5.3%.

The sequencing input was PBMCs or T cells enriched from blood (not recorded which). The chain has TRBV19 and TRBJ1-2, with a tentative D call TRBD1 (5 bases). This sequence originates from a woman in her 30s who had recovered from COVID-19. CDR3: CASSVAGPNYGYTF. DNA of the CDR3: TGTGCCAGTAGTGTTGCAGGGCCCAACTATGGCTACACCTTC.